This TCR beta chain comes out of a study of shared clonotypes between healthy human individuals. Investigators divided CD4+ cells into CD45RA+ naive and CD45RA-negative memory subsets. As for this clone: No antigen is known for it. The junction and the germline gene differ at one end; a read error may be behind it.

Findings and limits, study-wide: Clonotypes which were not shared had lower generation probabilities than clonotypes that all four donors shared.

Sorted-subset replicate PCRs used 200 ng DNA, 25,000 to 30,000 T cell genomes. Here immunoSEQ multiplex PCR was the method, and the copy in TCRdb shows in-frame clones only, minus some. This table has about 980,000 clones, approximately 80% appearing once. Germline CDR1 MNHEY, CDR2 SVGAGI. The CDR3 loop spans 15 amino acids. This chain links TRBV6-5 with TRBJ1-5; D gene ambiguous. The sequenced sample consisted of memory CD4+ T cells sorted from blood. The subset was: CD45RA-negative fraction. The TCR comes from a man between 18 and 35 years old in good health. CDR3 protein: CASSPGILSHQPQHF. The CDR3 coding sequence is TGTGCCAGCAGCCCCGGGATTCTTAGCCATCAGCCCCAGCATTTT.